Following are 5 T cell receptor beta chains from one sample sequenced in a study of identical twins. Each CDR3 protein is one row after TCRdb ran MiXCR on the 5' RACE reads. Among about 890,000 distinct CDR3 sequences, around 12% were seen once, and the ten largest hold around 1.5%. Separately, the same data were catalogued under a study of yellow fever vaccine responses in identical twins.

What was sequenced was PBMCs. These receptors all stem from a woman between 18 and 29 years old in good health.

V usage is TRBV20-1 and J usage is TRBJ2-1; 7 nucleotides align to TRBD2. The CDR3 is made up of 16 amino acids. Trimming cost V 5 bases and J 2 bases; bases outside gene matches: 12. Germline lookup yields CDR1 DFQATT and CDR2 SNEGSKA (reference sequence). The CDR3: CSAPDLKRGPYNEQFF. CDR3 coding DNA: TGCAGTGCTCCCGATCTGAAGCGGGGCCCCTACAATGAGCAGTTCTTC.

In this sample, this clonotype turned up many times. V gene TRBV5-6 combines with J gene TRBJ2-2; D uncertain. V shed 4 bases and J shed 3 bases, with 7 bases lying between them. The CDR3 sequence is 13 residues long. Germline V gives CDR1 SGHDT, CDR2 YYEEEE. The CDR3 DNA is TGTGCCAGCAGCGTCCGGGACACCGGGGAGCTGTTTTTT. It is translated as CASSVRDTGELFF.

This clonotype was seen only a few times. The rearrangement joins TRBV7-2 to TRBJ2-3, with 8 bases aligning to TRBD2. Trimming at V came to 3 bases and at J to 6 bases, leaving 8 bases not matched to a gene. Germline CDR1 SGHTA, CDR2 FQGNSA. The CDR3 contains 15 residues. This CDR3 is CASSLSRAGVDTQYF. For the CDR3, the DNA is TGTGCCAGCAGCTTGTCTCGAGCGGGGGTGGATACGCAGTATTTT.

This clonotype has a handful of counts. At one end the junction does not follow the germline gene, possibly because of a read error. This sequence joins TRBV5-1 and TRBJ2-1; 7 bases match TRBD2. Germline V gene sequence: CDR1 SGHRS, CDR2 YFSETQ. CDR3 size: 14 residues. CDR3 in amino acids: CASSLGVEQRGLVF. The DNA for the CDR3 is TGCGCCAGCAGCTTGGGGGTGGAACAGCGGGGCTTGGTCTTC.

This clonotype occurred a few times. The genes are TRBV10-3 and TRBJ1-1; 8 positions agree with TRBD1. The CDR3 has 13 amino acids. Trimming took 10 bases from V and 1 from J; bases not matched to a gene: 5. The germline CDR1 and CDR2 sequences are ENHRY and SYGVKD. The CDR3 spells CATSTGANTEAFF. As DNA, the CDR3 is TGTGCCACCTCGACAGGGGCGAACACTGAAGCTTTCTTT.